This passage covers 8 T cell receptor beta chains from one sample sequenced in a study of T cells in Graves' hyperthyroidism and ophthalmopathy. RNA transcripts yielded amplified TCR beta CDR3 regions. A first-round RT-PCR of the TCR CDR3 used the HTBI primer set. MiXCR, applied by TCRdb to the multiplex PCR reads, yields one record per CDR3 protein. This table has over 350,000 distinct CDR3 sequences, roughly 13% appearing once. The sample comprised blood. Receptors originate from a man in his fifties or sixties with Graves' ophthalmopathy.

This clonotype was seen just once. A clone one base away is much larger, so this may be a read error. CDR3 residues: CACSLQGTANYGYTF. CDR3 DNA: TGTGCCTGCAGCTTGCAGGGGACAGCTAACTATGGCTACACCTTC. The chain links TRBV5-8 to TRBJ1-2; 7 bases are shared with TRBD1. This CDR3 contains 15 residues. Per the germline V gene, CDR1 is SGHTS and CDR2 is YDEGEE.

V usage is TRBV29-1 and J usage is TRBJ1-5, with D perhaps matching TRBD1 (6 bases). This CDR3 has 13 residues. V was shortened by 7 bases and J by 6 bases, with 16 bases between the two germline ends. The germline V gene encodes CDR1 SQVTM and CDR2 ANQGSEA. The CDR3 nucleotides are TGCAGCGCCGAGGGGGGCGCGGGTCAGCCCCAGCATTTT. Translation gives CSAEGGAGQPQHF.

This clonotype was seen many times. The chain carries TRBV29-1 and TRBJ1-2; D remains ambiguous. The CDR3 is 13 residues long. Germline CDR1 is SQVTM and CDR2 is ANQGSEA. V dropped 5 bases and J dropped 8 bases, with 18 bases sitting between them. As DNA, the CDR3 is TGCAGCGTTCCCCTCGGTCGGGGAGTAGGCTACACCTTC. Protein: CSVPLGRGVGYTF.

This clonotype was seen many times. The chain is built from TRBV20-1 and TRBJ2-7, with a weak D call TRBD2 (7 bases). V was trimmed by 3 bases and J by 6 bases, leaving 21 bases between them. CDR1 and CDR2 from the germline V gene are DFQATT and SNEGSKA (reference sequence). The CDR3 runs 15 residues. CDR3 sequence: CSARGEGVRAGEQYF. The DNA for the CDR3 is TGCAGTGCTAGGGGGGAGGGGGTCAGGGCGGGCGAGCAGTACTTC.

This clonotype was seen ten or more times. The rearrangement uses TRBV20-1 and TRBJ2-3; no clear D gene. V was trimmed by 5 bases and J by 4 bases, leaving 7 bases between them. The CDR3 has 11 amino acids. Germline CDR1 is DFQATT and CDR2 is SNEGSKA (reference sequence). The chain's CDR3 is CSAQTADTQYF. CDR3 nucleotide sequence: TGCAGTGCTCAGACCGCAGATACGCAGTATTTT.

This clonotype has at least ten counts. The chain is built from TRBV5-5 and TRBJ1-1; no clear D. CDR1 is SGHKS, CDR2 YYEKEE, per germline (reference sequence). V was clipped by 3 bases and J by 1 base, with 10 bases between them. This CDR3 region has 14 residues. CDR3 amino acids: CASSSATENTEAFF. Written as DNA, the CDR3 is TGTGCCAGCAGCTCCGCAACAGAGAACACTGAAGCTTTCTTT. Based on the CDR3 plus reference TRBV5-5 and TRBJ1-1, the full variable domain is DAGVTQSPTHLIKTRGQQVTLRCSPISGHKSVSWYQQVLGQGPQFIFQYYEKEERGRGNFPDRFSARQFPNYSSELNVNALLLGDSALYLCASSSATENTEAFFGQGTRLTVV.

Many counts were recorded for this clonotype. This chain connects TRBV20-1 to TRBJ2-7; 11 bases fit TRBD2. The CDR3 covers 15 residues. The V gene's germline CDR1 is DFQATT and CDR2 SNEGSKA (reference sequence). V trimming: 1 base; J trimming: 4 bases; junction bases outside the gene matches: 6. The CDR3 DNA reads as TGCAGTGCTAGAGGGCTAGCGGGAGGACGGTACGAGCAGTACTTC. It encodes CSARGLAGGRYEQYF.

The table lists this clonotype with a few counts. The chain couples TRBV6-2 or TRBV6-3 to TRBJ1-1; 7 nucleotides agree with TRBD1. Per germline, CDR1 MNHEY and CDR2 SVGEGT. The CDR3 is made up of 14 amino acids. J was trimmed by 4 bases and V by 6 bases; bases with no gene match: 8. The CDR3 here is CASSMTGFGTEAFF. The CDR3 coding sequence is TGTGCCAGCAGCATGACAGGGTTTGGCACTGAAGCTTTCTTT.